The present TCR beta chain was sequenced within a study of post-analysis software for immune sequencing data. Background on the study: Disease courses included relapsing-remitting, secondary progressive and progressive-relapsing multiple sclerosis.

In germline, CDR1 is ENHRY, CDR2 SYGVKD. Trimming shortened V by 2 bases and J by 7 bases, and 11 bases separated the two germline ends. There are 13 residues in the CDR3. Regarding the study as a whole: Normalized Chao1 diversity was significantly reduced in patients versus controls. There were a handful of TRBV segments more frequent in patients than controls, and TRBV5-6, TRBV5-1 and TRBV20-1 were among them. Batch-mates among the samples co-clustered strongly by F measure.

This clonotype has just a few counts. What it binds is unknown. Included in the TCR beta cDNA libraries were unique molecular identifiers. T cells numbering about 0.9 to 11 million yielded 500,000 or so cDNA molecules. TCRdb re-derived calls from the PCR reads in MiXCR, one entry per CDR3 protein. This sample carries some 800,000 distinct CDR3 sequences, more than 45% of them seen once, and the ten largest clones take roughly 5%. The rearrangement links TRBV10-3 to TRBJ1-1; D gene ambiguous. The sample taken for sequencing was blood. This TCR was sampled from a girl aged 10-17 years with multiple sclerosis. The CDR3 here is CAISEDGLYEAFF. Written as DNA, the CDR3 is TGTGCCATCAGTGAGGACGGGCTTTATGAAGCTTTCTTT.